These T cell receptor beta chains were read from a single sample in a study of blood T cell repertoires in COVID-19. Data came from immunoSEQ multiplex PCR; TCRdb stores just in-frame clones and leaves some out. Of around 170,000 clones listed, about four fifths are singletons. The sequenced sample was peripheral blood. Receptor source: a woman aged 80 or over with acute or convalescent COVID-19. Each CDR3 is given with its conserved first and last residue. The order of the fields is D gene, J gene, clone size, V gene, CDR3 DNA, CDR3 protein. A D gene is named only where the DNA matches it firmly. Not every row has a clone size; where given, it reads once, few, many or a size class.

D: .
J: TRBJ2-3
size: .
V: TRBV5-1
DNA: TGCGCCAGCGGCCGGACTATGGCAGATACGCAGTATTTT
CDR3: CASGRTMADTQYF

D: .
J: TRBJ2-3
size: .
V: TRBV2
DNA: TGTGCCAGCAGCGGGCGGAACAGGGCCATAGATACGCAGTATTTT
CDR3: CASSGRNRAIDTQYF

D: .
J: TRBJ1-1
size: .
V: TRBV28
DNA: TGTGCCAGCAGTCTCGATGGGCCGACTGAAGCTTTCTTT
CDR3: CASSLDGPTEAFF

D: .
J: TRBJ1-5
size: .
V: TRBV28
DNA: TGTGCCAGCAGCAGGGGAGGGCAGCCCCAGCATTTT
CDR3: CASSRGGQPQHF

D: TRBD1
J: TRBJ1-1
size: .
V: TRBV7-9
DNA: TGTGCCAGTTCCGATTTGGGACAGGGTCGAGCTTTCTTT
CDR3: CASSDLGQGRAFF

D: .
J: TRBJ1-5
size: few
V: TRBV7-2
DNA: TGTGCCAGCAGCTTAGCAGGGGGCAATCAGCCCCAGCATTTT
CDR3: CASSLAGGNQPQHF

D: .
J: TRBJ1-5
size: .
V: TRBV16
DNA: TGTGCCAGCAACCACAGGTCCCTCAGCGGGCGACAGCCCCAGCATTTT
CDR3: CASNHRSLSGRQPQHF

D: TRBD2
J: TRBJ2-7
size: .
V: TRBV5-5
DNA: TGTGCCAGCAGCTTTTTTGGCGGGGGGGCCGCCTACGAGCAGTACTTC
CDR3: CASSFFGGGAAYEQYF

D: .
J: TRBJ1-1
size: .
V: TRBV28
DNA: TGTGCCAGCCCTGCCCCGGGACACCGAAGTGAAGCTTTCTTT
CDR3: CASPAPGHRSEAFF

D: .
J: TRBJ2-2
size: .
V: TRBV3-1/TRBV3-2
DNA: TGTGCCAGCAGCCCGCTTCTCGCAGGGAACACCGGGGAGCTGTTTTTT
CDR3: CASSPLLAGNTGELFF

D: .
J: TRBJ2-5
size: .
V: TRBV2
DNA: TGTGCCAGCAGTGACTCCGCGGGTCGGACCCAGTACTTC
CDR3: CASSDSAGRTQYF

D: TRBD1
J: TRBJ2-1
size: .
V: TRBV10-3
DNA: TGTGCCATCAGAGGACAGGGCGTTTACAATGAGCAGTTCTTC
CDR3: CAIRGQGVYNEQFF

D: .
J: TRBJ1-2
size: .
V: TRBV7-8
DNA: TGTGCCAGCAGCTTAATGGGGACGGGGGACTATGGCTACACCTTC
CDR3: CASSLMGTGDYGYTF

D: .
J: TRBJ2-7
size: few
V: TRBV27
DNA: TGTGCCAGCCAGGGTTATTCGTACGAGCAGTACTTC
CDR3: CASQGYSYEQYF

D: .
J: TRBJ2-5
size: .
V: TRBV5-1
DNA: TGCGCCAGCAGCCTAGACGGGGGGCTGGAGACCCAGTACTTC
CDR3: CASSLDGGLETQYF

D: .
J: TRBJ2-4
size: few
V: TRBV3-1/TRBV3-2
DNA: TGTGCCAGCAGCCAAGATAGATCGGGAGCCAAAAACATTCAGTACTTC
CDR3: CASSQDRSGAKNIQYF

D: TRBD2
J: TRBJ2-2
size: .
V: TRBV5-4
DNA: TGTGCCAGCAGCCCCCGTACTAGCGGGTTTTCCGGGGAGCTGTTTTTT
CDR3: CASSPRTSGFSGELFF

D: TRBD1
J: TRBJ1-5
size: .
V: TRBV15
DNA: TGTGCCACCAGCAGGGACAGGGGGCCTAATCAGCCCCAGCATTTT
CDR3: CATSRDRGPNQPQHF

D: .
J: TRBJ1-6
size: few
V: TRBV10-1
DNA: TGCGCCAGCAGGGTAAGTCTCGGTAATTCACCCCTCCACTTT
CDR3: CASRVSLGNSPLHF

D: .
J: TRBJ2-7
size: few
V: TRBV28
DNA: TGTGCCAGCAGTTCCCCAGGAGGGTGGAGCTACGAGCAGTACTTC
CDR3: CASSSPGGWSYEQYF

D: TRBD1
J: TRBJ2-3
size: .
V: TRBV18
DNA: TGTGCCAGCTCACCAAGGACAGGGAAGACAGATACGCAGTATTTT
CDR3: CASSPRTGKTDTQYF

D: .
J: TRBJ1-5
size: once
V: TRBV7-9
DNA: TGTGCCAGCAGCACCGCGGGATCTGTAGCAAATCAGCCCCAGCATTTT
CDR3: CASSTAGSVANQPQHF

D: .
J: TRBJ2-4
size: .
V: TRBV2
DNA: TGTGCCAGCAGTGCCTCGAGGGCCGAGAACATTCAGTACTTC
CDR3: CASSASRAENIQYF

D: .
J: TRBJ2-1
size: .
V: TRBV5-1
DNA: TGCGCCAGCAGCTCCCCAGGGGGGAATGAGCAGTTCTTC
CDR3: CASSSPGGNEQFF

D: TRBD2
J: TRBJ2-1
size: .
V: TRBV11-2
DNA: TGTGCCAGCAGTTTCACTAGCGGGAGCTCCTACAATGAGCAGTTCTTC
CDR3: CASSFTSGSSYNEQFF

D: TRBD2
J: TRBJ2-5
size: .
V: TRBV5-1
DNA: TGCGCCAGCAGCCCCCCGAGCGGGGAGAAGGGGACCCAGTACTTC
CDR3: CASSPPSGEKGTQYF

D: .
J: TRBJ1-6
size: .
V: TRBV6-5
DNA: TGTGCCAGCATCCAACAGCTTTATAATTCACCCCTCCACTTT
CDR3: CASIQQLYNSPLHF